Reported below is one T cell receptor beta chain. This clonotype was recorded a few times. The antigen it recognizes is unknown. Base qualities are missing; no much larger clone stands one base away. Stable hyperthyroidism was defined as no progression to ophthalmopathy within 18 months of follow-up. The hyperthyroidism patients were 18 to 65 years old and newly diagnosed, with a disease duration of less than 2 months. Anyone with other autoimmune diseases, uncontrolled infections, pregnancy or lactation was excluded from the study. Diagnosis relied on clinical symptoms, serum thyroxine, TRAb, thyroid ultrasound and orbital computed tomography. Ficoll-Paque density gradient centrifugation was used to isolate PBMCs from approximately 10 ml of fresh peripheral blood. Total RNA was extracted with Trizol reagent and quality-checked on an Agilent 2100 Bioanalyzer. For repertoire sequencing, the TCR beta CDR3 regions were amplified from RNA transcripts. The first round was an RT-PCR using HTBI primers with the Qiagen OneStep RT-PCR kit, and this first round was followed by a second-round multiplex PCR, then size selection and purification. The libraries underwent paired-end sequencing with 100 bp reads on an Illumina HiSeq2000. As for the original processing: Reads were processed with SOAPnuke, discarding reads with adapters, uncalled bases, mean Phred below 15, or no exact constant-primer or identifier match. COPE v1.2.5 was used to merge the high-quality paired reads. Clonotypes were defined as unique nucleotide sequences and were aligned to IMGT TRB V, D and J references using MiTCR v1.1. Only V-J combinations with frequency above 0.0001 were analysed, covering 99% to 99.2% of repertoires. A TCR clonal expansion and chaos score per V-J combination was defined as the ratio of F50 clonal expansion to chaos observed in the TCRdist matrix. Welch's t-statistics and random forest were used to reduce features to about a dozen V-J combinations, which were fed into a naive Bayes classifier. Thyroid-blood repertoire similarity was quantified with the Morisita-Horn index. The public reads were reanalyzed by TCRdb: fastp trimming at Q25, MiXCR alignment, in-frame beta chains only. Each CDR3 protein appears once, grouped with its most common genes and DNA. These V and J calls derive from TCRdb rather than the authors' analysis. The sample table records roughly 610,000 distinct CDR3 sequences; over 20% of these occur just once. The top ten constitute around 6.5% of the sample.

The sample originates from a study of Graves' ophthalmopathy and Graves' hyperthyroidism listed by TCRdb under 2018. About the full investigation: Peripheral blood was collected at initial diagnosis, before any treatment. TCR beta repertoire signatures were used to distinguish Graves' ophthalmopathy from Graves' hyperthyroidism and to predict progression to ophthalmopathy. In total, approximately 130 blood samples were TCR-sequenced: around 42 ophthalmopathy, 75 hyperthyroidism and some 17 hyperthyroidism-to-ophthalmopathy patients. To explore V-J signatures that separate ophthalmopathy from hyperthyroidism, a discovery set of approximately 100 patients was enrolled, consisting of 43 with ophthalmopathy and roughly 60 with stable hyperthyroidism. For independent validation, a separate cohort was made up of 18 to 20 hyperthyroidism patients plus 17 patients who later progressed from hyperthyroidism to ophthalmopathy. In roughly six hyperthyroidism patients, the T-cell repertoires found in thyroid tissue were compared with those found in blood. Following sampling, methimazole starting at 30 mg daily was administered to hyperthyroidism patients, and high-dose intravenous methylprednisolone was administered to ophthalmopathy patients. For training and testing, the 100 or so patients in the discovery cohort were randomly divided in a 7:3 ratio.

Inclusive of the bounding cysteine and phenylalanine, the CDR3 is 15 residues long. Just CDR3 DNA is preserved here, 45 bases in frame from base 1. The germline V gene sets CDR1 to SGHTA and CDR2 to FQGTGA. Germline trimming amounts to 5 bases on V and 6 bases on J, with 7 as the count of junction bases outside the gene matches. Paper-wide results and their limitations: In validation, the model predicted ophthalmopathy progression with more than 70% sensitivity and 72.22% specificity; fewer than 15 predicted patients were CT-confirmed with GO in a median of 6.5 months. Among expanded thyroid clonotypes with frequency above 0.001, most also showed up in blood, which suggests that blood repertoires may reflect the thyroid immune response. The 13-signature model separated ophthalmopathy from stable hyperthyroidism with approximately 90% sensitivity and around 81% specificity in cross-validation, and 80%/75% in the test set. No statistical method was used to predetermine the sample size, and group allocation was not hidden from the investigators.

Sequenced material: peripheral blood. The chain couples TRBV7-3 to TRBJ2-2; TRBD1 matches 9 bases in the middle. The sequence derives from a woman aged 18-29 years with stable Graves' hyperthyroidism. Some clones in this sample may be carry-over from other donors' samples. Donor details come from another sample of the same person, matched by shared clones. This receptor carries the CDR3 CASSPDRGRPGELFF. DNA sequence: TGTGCCAGCAGCCCGGACAGGGGACGGCCCGGGGAGCTGTTTTTT.